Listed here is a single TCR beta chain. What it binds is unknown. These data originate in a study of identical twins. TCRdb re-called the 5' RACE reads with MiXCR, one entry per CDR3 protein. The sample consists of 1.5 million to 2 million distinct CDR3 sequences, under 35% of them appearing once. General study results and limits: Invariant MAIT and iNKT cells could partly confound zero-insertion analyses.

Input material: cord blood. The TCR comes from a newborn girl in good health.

The CDR3 DNA follows: TGTGCCAGCAGTACCCCGGGACAGAGCTATGGCTACACCTTC. Encoded protein: CASSTPGQSYGYTF. V usage is TRBV28 and J usage is TRBJ1-2; 7 nucleotides line up with TRBD1. The germline V gene encodes CDR1 MDHEN and CDR2 SYDVKM. With V trimmed by 5 bases and J by 4 bases, 7 bases remained unmatched. The CDR3 consists of 14 residues.